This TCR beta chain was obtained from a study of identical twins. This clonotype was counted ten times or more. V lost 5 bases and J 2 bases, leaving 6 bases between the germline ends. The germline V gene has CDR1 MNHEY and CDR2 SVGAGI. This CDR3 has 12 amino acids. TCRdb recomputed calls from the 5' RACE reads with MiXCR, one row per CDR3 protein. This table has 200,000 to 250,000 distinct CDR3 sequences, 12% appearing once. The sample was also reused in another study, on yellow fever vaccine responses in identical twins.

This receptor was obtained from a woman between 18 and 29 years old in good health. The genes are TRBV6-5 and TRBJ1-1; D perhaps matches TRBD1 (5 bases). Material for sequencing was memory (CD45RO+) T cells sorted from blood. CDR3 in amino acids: CASSRDNTEAFF. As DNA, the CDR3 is TGTGCCAGCAGTCGGGACAACACTGAAGCTTTCTTT.